This T cell receptor (beta chain) was identified in a study of blood T cell repertoires in COVID-19. The wider study: In each case, the material was cDNA or gDNA derived from T cells, B-cell-depleted T cells, or PBMCs.

CDR3 size: 12 residues. In germline, CDR1 is LGHDT, CDR2 YNNKEL (reference sequence). Between the trimmed V and J ends, which lost 6 bases and 5 bases, there was a span of 10 bases. Assay used: immunoSEQ multiplex PCR; TCRdb lists only in-frame clones, some missing. The sample shows about 210,000 clones, 83% of them seen only once. The J gene is TRBJ1-1, the V gene TRBV3-1 (or the pseudogene TRBV3-2); a possible D gene is TRBD1 (6 bases). This sequence originates from a middle-aged woman with active or convalescent COVID-19. Sequenced material: peripheral blood. The CDR3 here is CASRLRGTEAFF. The CDR3, as DNA: TGTGCCAGCAGACTCAGGGGTACTGAAGCTTTCTTT.